These 6 T cell receptor beta chains were sequenced from one sample in a study of Ad26.COV2.S vaccination and SARS-CoV-2 variants. The treatment was: about 20 received Ad26.COV2.S at low or high dose, single or two shots; a few received placebo; per-sample allocation not given. Day 63 after the first injection of vaccine or placebo was the sampling time. TCRdb's table, derived via immunoSEQ multiplex PCR, lists solely in-frame clones and lacks some. The data show more than 300,000 clones, about 86% seen once. Source: peripheral blood, taken in a trial of Ad26.COV2.S vaccine versus placebo. All receptors derive from a person aged 18-65 years who received the Ad26.COV2.S COVID-19 vaccine or a placebo.

This CDR3 is CSVAPGQGASGYTF. The CDR3 coding sequence is TGCAGCGTTGCTCCGGGACAGGGGGCTTCTGGCTACACCTTC. V usage is TRBV29-1 and J usage is TRBJ1-2, with 12 bases identical to TRBD1. Germline V gene sequence: CDR1 SQVTM, CDR2 ANQGSEA. This CDR3 comprises 14 residues. The V and J ends lost 4 bases and 7 bases, in that order; junction bases with no gene match: 7.

The gene calls are TRBV6-2 or TRBV6-3 and TRBJ2-1; TRBD2 agrees at 13 bases. The length of the CDR3 is 17 residues. Unmatched junction bases numbered 9, after V lost 6 bases and J lost 4 bases. CDR1 MNHEY and CDR2 SVGEGT come from the germline V gene. CDR3 residues: CASSRTSGGAIYNEQFF. CDR3 nucleotides: TGTGCCAGCAGCCGGACTAGCGGGGGAGCAATTTACAATGAGCAGTTCTTC.

The V and J genes are TRBV10-3 and TRBJ2-7; the match to TRBD1 covers 9 bases. The CDR3 consists of 15 residues. Germline CDR1 reads ENHRY; CDR2 reads SYGVKD. The V and J ends lost 0 bases and 4 bases, in that order; junction bases with no gene match: 4. CDR3 coding DNA: TGTGCCATCAGTGAGTCCGGGACAGGGCCTTACGAGCAGTACTTC. It encodes CAISESGTGPYEQYF.

The chain combines TRBV4-3 with TRBJ1-1; D not certain. Germline V gene sequence: CDR1 LGHNA, CDR2 YSLEER. The V end lost 0 bases, the J end lost 3 bases, and 17 bases lay between the germline ends. The CDR3 has 17 residues. CDR3 DNA sequence: TGCGCCAGCAGCCAAGATTCCGCAGGATACGGCGACACTGAAGCTTTCTTT. Encoded protein: CASSQDSAGYGDTEAFF.

Regarding this clone: The sample has other DNA sequences that encode this CDR3 too. The J gene is TRBJ1-1, the V gene TRBV5-1; perhaps TRBD1 as D (5 bases). The V end lost 3 bases, the J end lost 2 bases, and 11 bases lay between the germline ends. This CDR3 is built from 14 residues. The V gene's germline CDR1 is SGHRS and CDR2 YFSETQ. The CDR3 nucleotides read TGCGCCAGCAGCTGGGGGGGTGGAAACACTGAAGCTTTCTTT. It specifies CASSWGGGNTEAFF.

As DNA, the CDR3 is TGTGCCAGCAGCGTGCACCTCACAGATACGCAGTATTTT. It codes for CASSVHLTDTQYF. The chain couples TRBV9 to TRBJ2-3; D gene uncertain. The germline V gene encodes CDR1 SGDLS and CDR2 YYNGEE. Trimming left V 2 bases short and J 2 bases short, with 6 bases between. There are 13 residues in the CDR3.